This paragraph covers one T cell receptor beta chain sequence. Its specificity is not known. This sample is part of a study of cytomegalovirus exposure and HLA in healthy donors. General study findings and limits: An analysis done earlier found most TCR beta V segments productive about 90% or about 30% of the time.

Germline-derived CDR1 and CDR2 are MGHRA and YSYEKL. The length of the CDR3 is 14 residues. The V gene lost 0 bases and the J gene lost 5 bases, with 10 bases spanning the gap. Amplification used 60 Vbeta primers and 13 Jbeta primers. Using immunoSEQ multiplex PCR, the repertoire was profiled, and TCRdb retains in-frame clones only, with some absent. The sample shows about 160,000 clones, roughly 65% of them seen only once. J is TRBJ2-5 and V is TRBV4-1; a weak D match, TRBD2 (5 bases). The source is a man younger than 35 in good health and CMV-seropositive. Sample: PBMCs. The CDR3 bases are TGCGCCAGCAGCCAAGAGACGGGGTGGGAGACCCAGTACTTC. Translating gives CASSQETGWETQYF.